This T cell receptor beta chain was sequenced during a study of CD8 T cells in Susac syndrome. RNA totalling about 0.5 to 1 ug underwent reverse transcription with random hexamers. MiXCR, applied by TCRdb to the immunoSEQ multiplex PCR reads, yields one record per CDR3 protein. The sample has about 210,000 distinct CDR3 sequences, just under 95% seen once. CDR3 length: 13 residues. Germline V gene data show CDR1 as MNHNY and CDR2 as SVGAGI (reference sequence). The germline V and J ends were trimmed by 5 bases and 6 bases, with 12 bases remaining between them. This receptor was identified in a human donor with multiple sclerosis. The chain recombines TRBV6-6 with TRBJ2-3; D may be TRBD1 (6 bases). The sequencing input was CD4+ T cells from PBMCs. This chain's CDR3 is CASSDLRGDTQYF. The CDR3 region has the DNA TGTGCCAGCAGTGATCTCAGGGGCGATACGCAGTATTTT.